The TCR beta chain described here comes from a study of blood T cell repertoires in COVID-19. Study as a whole: Some COVID-19 samples were acute and others convalescent; all came from the United States, Italy and Spain. T cells, B-cell-depleted T cells, or PBMCs supplied cDNA or gDNA.

TCRdb keeps only in-frame clones here, not all; method: immunoSEQ multiplex PCR. The table includes approximately 340,000 clones, 80% to 90% detected once. The V segment lost 4 bases and the J segment 6 bases; nucleotides outside the gene matches: 6. Germline lookup yields CDR1 SEHNR and CDR2 FQNEAQ (reference sequence). The CDR3 is 14 amino acids. This sequence joins TRBV7-9 and TRBJ2-1, with TRBD2 matching over 7 bases. The clonotype comes from a man aged 25 to 40 with COVID-19, enrolled during active disease. The sequenced sample consisted of peripheral blood. Here the CDR3 reads CASSSMGLSNEQFF. As DNA, the CDR3 is TGTGCCAGCAGCTCCATGGGACTATCCAATGAGCAGTTCTTC.